What follows are 30 T cell receptor beta chains derived from one specimen sequenced in a study of a mutant IDH1 vaccine in newly diagnosed glioma. Time point in this sample: week 5, during vaccination. Each dose delivered 300 ug of mutant IDH1 20-mer peptide subcutaneously with imiquimod. TCRdb's copy holds only in-frame clones and misses some; the assay was immunoSEQ multiplex PCR. The profile shows about 50,000 clones, roughly four fifths of them singletons. No antigen has been identified for these receptors. Material: PBMCs, obtained from a glioma patient whose treatment included an IDH1 peptide vaccine. These receptors originate from a woman between 50 and 59 years old with glioma.

This sequence joins TRBV6-1 and TRBJ2-5; no reliable D call. Trimming took 4 bases from V and 5 from J, leaving 11 bases between them. This CDR3 comprises 13 residues. Germline CDR1 reads MNHNS; CDR2 reads SASEGT. The chain's CDR3 is CASSGGSWETQYF. CDR3 nucleotide sequence: TGTGCCAGCAGTGGGGGATCGTGGGAGACCCAGTACTTC.

V and J are TRBV6-1 and TRBJ1-2; 7 bases are a match to TRBD1. There are 13 residues in the CDR3. Losses at the gene ends were 4 bases for V and 3 bases for J; bases not matched to a gene: 2. CDR1 is MNHNS and CDR2 is SASEGT in the germline V gene. The CDR3 sequence: CASSATGDYGYTF. The CDR3, as DNA: TGTGCCAGCAGTGCTACAGGGGACTATGGCTACACCTTC.

The V and J genes are TRBV6-5 and TRBJ1-1; 7 bases line up with TRBD1. Trimming at V came to 3 bases and at J to 7 bases, leaving 8 bases not matched to a gene. CDR3 length: 14 residues. CDR1 is MNHEY and CDR2 is SVGAGI in the germline V gene. CDR3 amino acids: CASSYSQGQVEAFF. The CDR3, as DNA: TGTGCCAGCAGTTATTCACAGGGGCAAGTTGAAGCTTTCTTT.

The chain links TRBV6-6 to TRBJ2-7, with 8 bases lining up with TRBD1. The V gene's germline CDR1 is MNHNY and CDR2 SVGAGI (reference sequence). The junction had 9 bases not matched to a gene; V was cut back by 6 bases and J by 5 bases. The CDR3 length is 14 residues. CDR3 loop: CASSLGQGVDEQYF. CDR3 nucleotides: TGTGCCAGCAGCCTAGGACAGGGAGTCGACGAGCAGTACTTC.

J is TRBJ2-5 and V is TRBV14, with 13 bases fitting TRBD2. Germline assignment: CDR1 SGHDN and CDR2 FVKESK. V lost 4 bases to trimming and J lost 0 bases; unmatched junction nucleotides: 8. The CDR3 loop spans 18 amino acids. CDR3: CASSPRTSGGVYQETQYF. In nucleotides, the CDR3 is TGTGCCAGCAGCCCTAGGACTAGCGGGGGCGTCTACCAAGAGACCCAGTACTTC.

This chain connects TRBV19 to TRBJ1-4, with 10 nucleotides matching TRBD1. CDR1 and CDR2 (germline): LNHDA, SQIVND (reference sequence). Unmatched junction bases numbered 5, after V lost 5 bases and J lost 8 bases. The CDR3 sequence is 14 residues long. As DNA, the CDR3 is TGTGCCAGTAGTGACAGGGGGCTAGGAGAAAAACTGTTTTTT. Translating gives CASSDRGLGEKLFF.

J is TRBJ2-3 and V is TRBV7-5; the table's D gene call, TRBD2, was not cross checked with the DNA. TRBV7-5 is classified as a pseudogene. This CDR3 is 19 amino acids long. Here the CDR3 reads CARSLRMRRGTASTDTQYF. The CDR3 DNA reads TGTGCCAGAAGCTTAAGGATGAGGAGGGGAACTGCTAGCACAGATACGCAGTATTTT.

V is TRBV9 and J is TRBJ1-2; D gene uncertain. The germline V gene encodes CDR1 SGDLS and CDR2 YYNGEE. This CDR3 has 14 amino acids. Trimming pared 4 bases from V and 5 bases from J, leaving 15 bases between. The CDR3 sequence: CASSPEGPGYGYTF. CDR3 bases: TGTGCCAGCAGCCCCGAGGGTCCGGGTTATGGCTACACCTTC.

V is TRBV29-1 and J is TRBJ2-7; 10 bases line up with TRBD1. The CDR3 totals 14 residues. The germline V gene encodes CDR1 SQVTM and CDR2 ANQGSEA. V trimming: 2 bases; J trimming: 4 bases; junction bases outside the gene matches: 5. The CDR3 sequence is CSVELDRGAYEQYF. The CDR3 region has the DNA TGCAGCGTTGAACTGGACAGGGGGGCGTACGAGCAGTACTTC.

The J gene is TRBJ1-1, the V gene TRBV6-5; the D is unclear. Germline CDR1 and CDR2: MNHEY and SVGAGI. V gave up 2 bases and J gave up 8 bases, with 9 bases separating them. CDR3 length: 12 residues. CDR3 DNA: TGTGCCAGCAGTTACGGGCCTGGGGAAGCTTTCTTT. It specifies CASSYGPGEAFF.

This clone occurred once. V and J are TRBV28 and TRBJ1-1; possibly TRBD1 for D (5 bases). V shed 2 bases and J shed 1 base, with 14 bases lying between them. CDR3 length equals 16 residues. Germline CDR1 reads MDHEN; CDR2 reads SYDVKM. CDR3 amino acids: CASSLGSRGPNTEAFF. The CDR3 DNA is TGTGCCAGCAGTTTAGGGTCAAGGGGCCCGAACACTGAAGCTTTCTTT.

The chain has TRBV5-1 and TRBJ2-7; 7 bases line up with TRBD1. Germline CDR1 SGHRS, CDR2 YFSETQ. V lost 4 bases and J lost 0; bases outside the gene matches: 7. The CDR3 sequence is 15 residues long. The CDR3 sequence: CASSRGQANSYEQYF. The CDR3 nucleotides read TGCGCCAGCAGCCGTGGACAGGCGAACTCCTACGAGCAGTACTTC.

The CDR3 reads CASSQYNSSDEQFF. For the CDR3, the DNA is TGCGCCAGCAGTCAATATAACAGCAGCGATGAGCAGTTCTTC. The rearrangement uses TRBV23-1 and TRBJ2-1; D uncertain. TRBV23-1 counts as an open reading frame of uncertain function. The CDR3 is 14 amino acids. The V end lost 1 base, the J end lost 8 bases, and 12 bases lay between the germline ends.

This chain uses TRBV5-1 with TRBJ2-6; TRBD2 might be the D (5 bases). CDR3 length: 18 residues. V lost 7 bases to trimming and J lost 3 bases, with 23 bases between them. Germline CDR1 and CDR2: SGHRS and YFSETQ. CDR3 nucleotide sequence: TGCGCCAGCGGAGAGAACCTCCTCGGAGGACTTGGGGCCAACGTCCTGACTTTC. It specifies CASGENLLGGLGANVLTF.

This chain joins TRBV7-9 and TRBJ2-1; 7 positions agree with TRBD2. Per the germline V gene, CDR1 is SEHNR and CDR2 is FQNEAQ (reference sequence). Trimming cost V 5 bases and J 8 bases; bases outside gene matches: 3. CDR3 length: 12 amino acids. The CDR3 loop is CASSRLADEQFF. CDR3 in DNA: TGTGCCAGCAGCCGACTAGCCGATGAGCAGTTCTTC.

This chain links TRBV4-3 with TRBJ2-5; TRBD1 or TRBD2 may be the D gene (6 bases each). Germline loops: CDR1 LGHNA, CDR2 YSLEER. CDR3 length: 14 residues. The germline V and J ends were trimmed by 6 bases and 2 bases, with 13 bases remaining between them. CDR3 amino acids: CASRAGTNQETQYF. The CDR3 bases are TGCGCCAGCAGGGCGGGGACAAATCAAGAGACCCAGTACTTC.

The genes are TRBV19 and TRBJ1-2; a weak D match, TRBD1 (6 bases). The germline gives CDR1 LNHDA, CDR2 SQIVND (reference sequence). V was shortened by 6 bases and J by 5 bases, with 19 bases between the two germline ends. This CDR3 spans 15 amino acids. As DNA, the CDR3 is TGTGCCAGTAGCCCTCACCTTATACAGGGATATGGCTACACCTTC. Translated, it gives CASSPHLIQGYGYTF.

J is TRBJ1-4 and V is TRBV7-9; 7 bases map to TRBD1. CDR1 and CDR2 from the germline V gene are SEHNR and FQNEAQ (reference sequence). The CDR3 loop spans 14 amino acids. V dropped 4 bases and J dropped 7; count of bases not matched to a gene: 6. CDR3 region: CASSSRQGGEKLFF. For the CDR3, the DNA is TGTGCCAGCAGCTCTCGACAGGGAGGTGAAAAACTGTTTTTT.

This rearrangement joins TRBV9 to TRBJ1-2, with D maybe TRBD1 (6 bases). CDR3 size: 12 residues. Between the trimmed V and J ends, which lost 4 bases and 8 bases, there was a span of 12 bases. Looked up from germline, CDR1 is SGDLS and CDR2 is YYNGEE. CDR3 nucleotide sequence: TGTGCCAGCAGCCCACAAGGGGGGGGCTACACCTTC. Protein sequence: CASSPQGGGYTF.

The chain links TRBV27 to TRBJ2-4, with 9 nucleotides matching TRBD2. Germline trimming cut 6 bases from V and 9 bases from J; bases unmatched to any gene: 6. The CDR3 is 13 residues long. CDR1 and CDR2 from the germline V gene are MNHEY and SMNVEV (reference sequence). CDR3 region: CASRGLAYGIQYF. CDR3 nucleotide sequence: TGTGCCAGCAGGGGACTAGCCTACGGCATTCAGTACTTC.

The chain combines TRBV10-3 with TRBJ1-1, with D tentatively TRBD1 (5 bases). V was shortened by 6 bases and J by 4 bases, with 24 bases between the two germline ends. The CDR3 totals 17 residues. The V gene's germline CDR1 is ENHRY and CDR2 SYGVKD. CDR3 region: CAISSAMGGVRGTEAFF. The CDR3 DNA is TGTGCCATCAGCTCCGCTATGGGGGGTGTGAGGGGCACTGAAGCTTTCTTT.

V gene TRBV29-1 combines with J gene TRBJ2-1; D tentatively reads TRBD1 or TRBD2 (5 bases each). This CDR3 is 16 amino acids long. Germline-derived CDR1 and CDR2 are SQVTM and ANQGSEA. Trimming took 6 bases from V and 5 from J, leaving 23 bases between them. The CDR3 nucleotides are TGCAGCGTCCGGGAATGGTCCAGGGAGATTCACAATGAGCAGTTCTTC. It codes for CSVREWSREIHNEQFF.

The chain carries TRBV7-9 and TRBJ1-4; D remains ambiguous. Germline loops: CDR1 SEHNR, CDR2 FQNEAQ (reference sequence). This CDR3 comprises 15 residues. Trimming removed 1 base at V and 0 bases at J, with 6 bases between. Written as DNA, the CDR3 is TGTGCCAGCAGCTTAGGACCTGCAACTAATGAAAAACTGTTTTTT. Its protein is CASSLGPATNEKLFF.

The chain links TRBV27 to TRBJ1-4, with D unclear. The germline V gene encodes CDR1 MNHEY and CDR2 SMNVEV (reference sequence). Trimming cost V 2 bases and J 0 bases, with 7 bases left between them. The length of the CDR3 is 15 residues. The CDR3 coding sequence is TGTGCCAGCAGTTTAGGGTCTTCAACTAATGAAAAACTGTTTTTT. Translating it yields CASSLGSSTNEKLFF.

The chain has TRBV9 and TRBJ2-3, with D unresolved. The CDR3 runs to 13 residues. Between the trimmed V and J ends, which lost 0 bases and 6 bases, there was a span of 8 bases. CDR1 is SGDLS and CDR2 is YYNGEE in the germline V gene. CDR3 loop: CASSVDLTDTQYF. CDR3 DNA: TGTGCCAGCAGCGTAGACCTCACTGATACGCAGTATTTT.

This chain links TRBV7-2 with TRBJ2-7; the D gene is possibly TRBD2 (5 bases). The CDR3 totals 16 residues. Trimming removed 5 bases at V and 0 bases at J, with 17 bases between. Per the germline V gene, CDR1 is SGHTA and CDR2 is FQGNSA. CDR3 coding DNA: TGTGCCAGCAGCGCCGAACTCATTACTAGCTCCTACGAGCAGTACTTC. Its protein is CASSAELITSSYEQYF.

The chain recombines TRBV6-4 with TRBJ2-5; TRBD2 might be the D (6 bases). This CDR3 contains 13 residues. Trimming took off 6 bases at V and 5 bases at J, with 13 bases between the two ends. Germline V gene sequence: CDR1 MRHNA, CDR2 SNTAGT. This CDR3 is CASREPAGETQYF. DNA of the CDR3: TGTGCCAGCAGGGAACCAGCGGGCGAGACCCAGTACTTC.

CDR3 nucleotide sequence: TGCGCCAGCAGCCAAGGGAGGGGCTGGGACAATGAGCAGTTCTTC. Protein sequence: CASSQGRGWDNEQFF. This chain uses TRBV10-2 with TRBJ2-1, with TRBD2 matching over 7 bases. Germline loops: CDR1 WSHSY, CDR2 SAAADI. CDR3 length: 15 amino acids. Unmatched junction bases numbered 10, after V lost 6 bases and J lost 5 bases.

J is TRBJ2-7 and V is TRBV29-1; 7 bases are shared with TRBD1. The CDR3 sequence is 12 residues long. CDR1 is SQVTM and CDR2 is ANQGSEA in the germline V gene. With V trimmed by 5 bases and J by 5 bases, 6 bases remained unmatched. CDR3 nucleotides: TGCAGCGTTAGCGAAGGGGGCGACGAGCAGTACTTC. Its translation is CSVSEGGDEQYF.

This rearrangement joins TRBV27 to TRBJ1-2, with 8 positions matching TRBD1. This CDR3 region has 16 residues. J gave up 3 bases and V 3 bases, and 9 bases lay outside the gene matches. Germline values: CDR1 MNHEY, CDR2 SMNVEV (reference sequence). Written as DNA, the CDR3 is TGTGCCAGCAGTTTGGTAGGGCAGGGGGCGCACTATGGCTACACCTTC. It codes for CASSLVGQGAHYGYTF.